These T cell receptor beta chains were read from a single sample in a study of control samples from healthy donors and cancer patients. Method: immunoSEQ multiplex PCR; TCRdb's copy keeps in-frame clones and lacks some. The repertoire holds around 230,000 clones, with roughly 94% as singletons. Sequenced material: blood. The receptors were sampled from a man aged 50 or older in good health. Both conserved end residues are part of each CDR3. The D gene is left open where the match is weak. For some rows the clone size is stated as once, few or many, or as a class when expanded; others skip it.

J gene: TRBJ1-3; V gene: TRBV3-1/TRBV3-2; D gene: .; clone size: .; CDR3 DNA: TGTGCCAGCAGCCAAGAGGGGAATGATGGAAACACCATATATTTT; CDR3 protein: CASSQEGNDGNTIYF
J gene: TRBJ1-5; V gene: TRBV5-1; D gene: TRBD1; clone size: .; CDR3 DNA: TGCGCCAGCAGCTTGGGGGGACAGGGGTGGCAGCCCCAGCATTTT; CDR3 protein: CASSLGGQGWQPQHF
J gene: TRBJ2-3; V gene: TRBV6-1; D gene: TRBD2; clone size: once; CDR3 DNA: TGTGCCAGCAGTGATGGGGCTAGCGGGGGTTCCAAAGATACGCAGTATTTT; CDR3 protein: CASSDGASGGSKDTQYF
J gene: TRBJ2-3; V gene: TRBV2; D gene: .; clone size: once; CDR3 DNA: TGTGCCAGCAGTTCACAACTCGGCACAGATACGCAGTATTTT; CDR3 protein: CASSSQLGTDTQYF
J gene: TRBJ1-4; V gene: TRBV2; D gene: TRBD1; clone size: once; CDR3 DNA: TGTGCCAGCAGAGACAGGGGGCCGGGTGAAAAACTGTTTTTT; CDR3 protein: CASRDRGPGEKLFF
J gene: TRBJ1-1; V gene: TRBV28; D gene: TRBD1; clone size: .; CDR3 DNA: TGTGCCAGCACCCGGACCGGGACAGGTTTTGTCGGTGAAGCTTTCTTT; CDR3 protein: CASTRTGTGFVGEAFF
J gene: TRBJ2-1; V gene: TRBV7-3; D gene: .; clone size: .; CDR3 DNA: TGTGCCAGCAGCTTACGACAGGGAGGTGAGCAGTTCTTC; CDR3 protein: CASSLRQGGEQFF
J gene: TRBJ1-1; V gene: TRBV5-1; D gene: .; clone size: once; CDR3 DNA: TGCGCCAGCAGCCTGGAGGAGTTGAACACTGAAGCTTTCTTT; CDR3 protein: CASSLEELNTEAFF
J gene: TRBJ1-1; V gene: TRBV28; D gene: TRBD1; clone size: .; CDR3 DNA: TGTGCCAGCAGTGAGGGACAGGAGGGCACTGAAGCTTTCTTT; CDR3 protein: CASSEGQEGTEAFF
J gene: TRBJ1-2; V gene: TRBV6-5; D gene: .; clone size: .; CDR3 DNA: TGTGCCAGCAGCGCACCACAGGGATCTGGCTACACCTTC; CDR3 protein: CASSAPQGSGYTF
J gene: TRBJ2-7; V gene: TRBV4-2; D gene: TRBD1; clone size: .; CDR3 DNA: TGTGCCAGCGGCCAAGAGGGGGCAAACGCCTACGAGCAGTACTTC; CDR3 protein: CASGQEGANAYEQYF
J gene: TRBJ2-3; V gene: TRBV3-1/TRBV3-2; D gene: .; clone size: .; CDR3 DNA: TGTGCCAGCGGGCGGGGCCCAGATACGCAGTATTTT; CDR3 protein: CASGRGPDTQYF
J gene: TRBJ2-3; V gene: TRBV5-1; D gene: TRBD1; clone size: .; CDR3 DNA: TGCGCCAGCAGCTCCACGCCGGGACAGACGGCAGATACGCAGTATTTT; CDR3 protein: CASSSTPGQTADTQYF
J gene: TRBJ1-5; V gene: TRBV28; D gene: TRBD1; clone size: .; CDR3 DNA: TGTGCCAGCAGTTACGACAGGGGTGGAAATCAGCCCCAGCATTTT; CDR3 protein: CASSYDRGGNQPQHF
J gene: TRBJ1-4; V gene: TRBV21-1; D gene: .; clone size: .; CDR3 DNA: TGTGCCAGCAGCAGTAAAATAGTATTTTGGGGACACTATGCAACTAATGAAAAACTGTTTTTT; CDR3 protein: CASSSKIVFWGHYATNEKLFF
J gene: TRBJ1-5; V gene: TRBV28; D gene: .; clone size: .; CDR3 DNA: TGTGCCAGCAGTTGGGGGGGTCAGCCCCAGCATTTT; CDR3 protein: CASSWGGQPQHF
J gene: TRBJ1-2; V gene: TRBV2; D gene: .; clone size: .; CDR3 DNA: TGTGCCAGCAGCAAACAAAGCCCGGGGGACGGCTACACCTTC; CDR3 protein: CASSKQSPGDGYTF
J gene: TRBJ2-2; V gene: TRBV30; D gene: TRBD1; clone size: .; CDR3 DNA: TGTGCCTGGAGTGTTGGGACAGGGTATCCCGGGGAGCTGTTTTTT; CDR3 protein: CAWSVGTGYPGELFF
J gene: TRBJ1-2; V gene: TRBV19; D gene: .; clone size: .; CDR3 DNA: TGTGCCAGTAGTACGGGACCGGCTTCTGACGGCTACACCTTC; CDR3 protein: CASSTGPASDGYTF
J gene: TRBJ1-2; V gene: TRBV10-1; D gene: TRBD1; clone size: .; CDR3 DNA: TGCGCCAGCAGTGAGAACAGGGGTAATGGCTACACCTTC; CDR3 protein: CASSENRGNGYTF
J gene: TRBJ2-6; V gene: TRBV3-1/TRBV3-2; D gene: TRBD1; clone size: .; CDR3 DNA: TGTGCCAGCAGCCAACCCCCTTTAGCGACAGGGGCTCCTGGGGCCAACGTCCTGACTTTC; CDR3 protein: CASSQPPLATGAPGANVLTF
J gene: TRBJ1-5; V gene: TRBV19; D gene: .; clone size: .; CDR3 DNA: TGTGCCAGTAGTATGTGGGATATCAGCAATCAGCCCCAGCATTTT; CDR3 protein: CASSMWDISNQPQHF
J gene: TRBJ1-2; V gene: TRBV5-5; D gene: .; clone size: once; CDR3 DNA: TGTGCCAGCAGCTTCAGAATGGCTGGGTGGGCGGACTATGGCTACACCTTC; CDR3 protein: CASSFRMAGWADYGYTF
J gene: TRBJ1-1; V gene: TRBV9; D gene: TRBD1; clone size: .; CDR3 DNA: TGTGCCAGCAGCGCCCGGACAGGGCTTGATGAACTCTTCTTT; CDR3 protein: CASSARTGLDELFF
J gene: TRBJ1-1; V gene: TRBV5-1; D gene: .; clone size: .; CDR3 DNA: TGCGCCAGCAGCTTATTTGGGGGTGGGAACACTGAAGCTTTCTTT; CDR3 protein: CASSLFGGGNTEAFF
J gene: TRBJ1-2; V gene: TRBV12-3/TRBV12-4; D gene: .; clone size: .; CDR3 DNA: TGTGCCAGCAGTTTCCGCTATGGCTACACCTTC; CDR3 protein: CASSFRYGYTF
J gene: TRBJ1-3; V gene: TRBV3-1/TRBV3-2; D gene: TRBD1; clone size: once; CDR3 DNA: TGTGCCAGCAGCCAAACACAGGGGGTAAACACCATATATTTT; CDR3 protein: CASSQTQGVNTIYF
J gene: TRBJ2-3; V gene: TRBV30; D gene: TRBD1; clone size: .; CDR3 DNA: TGTGCCTGGAGTACCGGACAGGGGGGCACAGATACGCAGTATTTT; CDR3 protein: CAWSTGQGGTDTQYF
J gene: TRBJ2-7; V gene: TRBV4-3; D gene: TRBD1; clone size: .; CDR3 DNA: TGCGCCAGCAGCCAAGCTCCCGGGACAGGGAAGATTGGCCGACCCTACGAGCAGTACTTC; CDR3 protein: CASSQAPGTGKIGRPYEQYF
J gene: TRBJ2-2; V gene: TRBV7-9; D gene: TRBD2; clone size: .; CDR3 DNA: TGTGCCAGCAGCTCCACTAGCGGGGCAGGGGAGCTGTTTTTT; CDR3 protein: CASSSTSGAGELFF
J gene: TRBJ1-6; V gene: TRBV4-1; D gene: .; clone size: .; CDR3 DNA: TGCGCCAGCAGCGACCAGGCGGCGGGTTCACCCCTCCACTTT; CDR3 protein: CASSDQAAGSPLHF
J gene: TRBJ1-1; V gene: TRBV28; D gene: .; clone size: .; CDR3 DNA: TGTGCCAGCAGTTTATCGGTGAACACTGAAGCTTTCTTT; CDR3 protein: CASSLSVNTEAFF
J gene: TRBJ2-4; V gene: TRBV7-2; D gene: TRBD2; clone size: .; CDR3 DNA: TGTGCCAGCAGTTCCTTTCGTAGCGGGCCTAGCCCCAAAAACATTCAGTACTTC; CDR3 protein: CASSSFRSGPSPKNIQYF
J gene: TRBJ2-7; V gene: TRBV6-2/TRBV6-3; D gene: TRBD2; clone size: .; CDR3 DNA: TGTGCCAGCAGTTACGGGGGGACTACCTACGAGCAGTACTTC; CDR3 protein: CASSYGGTTYEQYF
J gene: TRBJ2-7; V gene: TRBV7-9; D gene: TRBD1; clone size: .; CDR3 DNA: TGTGCCAGCAGCCCAGGGGGAATGAACGAGCAGTACTTC; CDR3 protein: CASSPGGMNEQYF
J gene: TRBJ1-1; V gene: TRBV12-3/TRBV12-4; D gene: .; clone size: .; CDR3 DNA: TGTGCCAGCAATTTAAACCCCAGGGGAAACGCTTTCTTT; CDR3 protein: CASNLNPRGNAFF
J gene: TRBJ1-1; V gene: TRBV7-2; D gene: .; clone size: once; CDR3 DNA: TGTGCCAGCAGTTCGCCAGTGAACACTGAAGCTTTCTTT; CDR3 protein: CASSSPVNTEAFF
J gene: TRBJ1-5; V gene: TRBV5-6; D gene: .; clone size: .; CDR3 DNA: TGTGCCAGCAGCTTGGGTGGGGGGCATCAGCCCCAGCATTTT; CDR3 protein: CASSLGGGHQPQHF
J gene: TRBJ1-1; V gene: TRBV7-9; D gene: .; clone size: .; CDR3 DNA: TGTGCCAGCAGCGTTGACAGACCTGAAGCTTTCTTT; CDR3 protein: CASSVDRPEAFF
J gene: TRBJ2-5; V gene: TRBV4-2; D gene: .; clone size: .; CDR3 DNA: TGTGCCAGCAGCCGAGACCAGGGTCCAGAGACCCAGTACTTC; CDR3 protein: CASSRDQGPETQYF
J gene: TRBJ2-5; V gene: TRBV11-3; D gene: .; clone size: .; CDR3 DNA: TGTGCCAGCAGTTTAAGGGGGGAGACCCAGTACTTC; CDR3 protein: CASSLRGETQYF
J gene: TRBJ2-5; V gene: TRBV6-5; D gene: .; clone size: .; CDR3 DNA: TGTGCCAGCACCATCATAGGGGTCGGCGTGGAGACCCAGTACTTC; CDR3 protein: CASTIIGVGVETQYF